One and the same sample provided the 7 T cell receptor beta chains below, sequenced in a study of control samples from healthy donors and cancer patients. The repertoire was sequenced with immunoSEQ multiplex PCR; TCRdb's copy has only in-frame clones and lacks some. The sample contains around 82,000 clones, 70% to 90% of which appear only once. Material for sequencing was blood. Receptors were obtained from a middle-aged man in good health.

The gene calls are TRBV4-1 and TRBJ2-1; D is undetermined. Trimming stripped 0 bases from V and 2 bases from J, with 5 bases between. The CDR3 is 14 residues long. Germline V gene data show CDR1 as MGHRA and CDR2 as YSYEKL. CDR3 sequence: CASSQDWAYNEQFF. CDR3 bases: TGCGCCAGCAGCCAAGATTGGGCCTACAATGAGCAGTTCTTC.

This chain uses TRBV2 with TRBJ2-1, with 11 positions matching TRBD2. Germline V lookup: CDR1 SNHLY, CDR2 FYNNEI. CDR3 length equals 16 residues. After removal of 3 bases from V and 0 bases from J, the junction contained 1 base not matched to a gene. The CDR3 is CASSDLAGGSYNEQFF. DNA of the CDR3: TGTGCCAGCAGTGATCTAGCGGGGGGCTCCTACAATGAGCAGTTCTTC.

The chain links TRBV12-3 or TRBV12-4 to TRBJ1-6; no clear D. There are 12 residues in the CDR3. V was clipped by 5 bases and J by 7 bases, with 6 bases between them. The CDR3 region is CASSASNSPLHF. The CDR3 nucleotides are TGTGCCAGCAGTGCCTCCAATTCACCCCTCCACTTT.

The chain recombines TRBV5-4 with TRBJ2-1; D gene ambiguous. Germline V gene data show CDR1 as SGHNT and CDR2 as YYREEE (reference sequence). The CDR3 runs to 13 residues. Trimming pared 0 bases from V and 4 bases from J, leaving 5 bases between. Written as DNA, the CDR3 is TGTGCCAGCAGCTTGGCCTCTTACAATGAGCAGTTCTTC. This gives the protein CASSLASYNEQFF.

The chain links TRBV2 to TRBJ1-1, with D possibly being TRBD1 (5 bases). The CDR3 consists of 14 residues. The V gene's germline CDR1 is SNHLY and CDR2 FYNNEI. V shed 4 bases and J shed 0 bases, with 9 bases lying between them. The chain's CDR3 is CASSGAGLNTEAFF. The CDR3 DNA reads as TGTGCCAGCAGTGGCGCAGGGCTGAACACTGAAGCTTTCTTT. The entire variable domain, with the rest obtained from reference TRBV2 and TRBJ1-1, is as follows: EPEVTQTPSHQVTQMGQEVILRCVPISNHLYFYWYRQILGQKVEFLVSFYNNEISEKSEIFDDQFSVERPDGSNFTLKIRSTKLEDSAMYFCASSGAGLNTEAFFGQGTRLTVV.

The CDR3 DNA follows: TGTGCCAGCAGTGACGACCTAGCGGGAGGTTACTACGAGCAGTACTTC. Translated: CASSDDLAGGYYEQYF. V usage is TRBV2 and J usage is TRBJ2-7, with 11 bases that match TRBD2. Germline assignment: CDR1 SNHLY and CDR2 FYNNEI. The CDR3 length is 16 residues. The trim removed 3 bases at V and 3 bases at J, leaving 7 bases unmatched.

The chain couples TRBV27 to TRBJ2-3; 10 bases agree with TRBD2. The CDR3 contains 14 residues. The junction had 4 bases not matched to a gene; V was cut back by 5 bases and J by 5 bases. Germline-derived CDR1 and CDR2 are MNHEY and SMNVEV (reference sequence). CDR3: CASSPAGGRDTQYF. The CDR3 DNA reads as TGTGCCAGCAGTCCAGCGGGAGGGAGAGATACGCAGTATTTT.